Listed below are T cell receptor beta chains from one sample, sequenced in a study of T cells in Graves' hyperthyroidism and ophthalmopathy. TCRdb ran MiXCR on the multiplex PCR reads and lists one entry per CDR3 protein. This sample yields some 490,000 distinct CDR3 sequences, of which approximately 22% are seen a single time; approximately 49% belongs to the top ten. Sequencing input: blood. The source of these receptors is a woman between 70 and 85 years old with Graves' ophthalmopathy. Each CDR3 is given with its conserved first and last residue. The D gene is left open where the match is weak.

TRBD2	TRBV6-2/TRBV6-3	TRBJ2-5	CASSYGGGPLTQTQYF
NA	TRBV6-6	TRBJ1-1	CASSYSEGRGAFF
TRBD2	TRBV6-1	TRBJ2-7	CASSYGLAGVSQYF
NA	TRBV11-2	TRBJ1-1	CASSLTDRNTEAFF
NA	TRBV12-3/TRBV12-4	TRBJ1-2	CASKPGPANYGYTF
TRBD2	TRBV4-3	TRBJ2-1	CASSPLSSGVPNEQFF
NA	TRBV28	TRBJ2-4	CASSSQSGPWPDDIQYF
TRBD2	TRBV3-1	TRBJ2-3	CASSRGLASDTQYF
TRBD1	TRBV24-1	TRBJ1-5	CATSVPDRTYSNQPQHF
TRBD1	TRBV7-8	TRBJ2-5	CASSLRARTGSGETQYF
NA	TRBV7-9	TRBJ2-5	CASSMVGETQYF
NA	TRBV7-9	TRBJ2-1	CASSWDGPYNEQFF
NA	TRBV5-1	TRBJ2-1	CASSFPVGEQFF
TRBD2	TRBV6-2/TRBV6-3	TRBJ2-3	CASSYSSGTPFTDTQYF
TRBD2	TRBV19	TRBJ2-7	CASSISRGSSYEQYF
NA	TRBV2	TRBJ2-7	CASTPGRGPYEQYF
NA	TRBV6-5	TRBJ1-1	CASSYLGVLGTEAFF
NA	TRBV19	TRBJ2-7	CASSSSGTLTYEQYF
NA	TRBV12-3/TRBV12-4	TRBJ1-4	CASSAGFPPLGKLFF
NA	TRBV12-3/TRBV12-4	TRBJ2-5	CASSRRRWAETQYF
NA	TRBV10-3	TRBJ2-4	CAISDGAGKNIQYF
NA	TRBV20-1	TRBJ1-1	CSARDKGGSTEAFF
NA	TRBV2	TRBJ2-2	CASSVSPITGELFF
NA	TRBV5-1	TRBJ2-7	CASSLTGTEQYF
NA	TRBV7-3	TRBJ2-1	CASSLDGGPYNEQFF
TRBD2	TRBV27	TRBJ2-1	CASSRTSSSYNEQFF
TRBD1	TRBV7-8	TRBJ2-3	CASSRRTGGETDTQYF
NA	TRBV6-2/TRBV6-3	TRBJ1-1	CASSYGNRNTEAFF
NA	TRBV9	TRBJ1-1	CASSVAGTWNTEAFF
NA	TRBV28	TRBJ1-2	CASSQPPYGYTF
NA	TRBV7-2	TRBJ1-6	CASSLGDLLRGSPLHF
NA	TRBV3-1	TRBJ1-1	CASSRTPGPGGTEAFF
TRBD2	TRBV20-1	TRBJ2-1	CSANSGTSRNEQFF
TRBD1	TRBV3-1	TRBJ2-5	CASKYRGLAQETQYF